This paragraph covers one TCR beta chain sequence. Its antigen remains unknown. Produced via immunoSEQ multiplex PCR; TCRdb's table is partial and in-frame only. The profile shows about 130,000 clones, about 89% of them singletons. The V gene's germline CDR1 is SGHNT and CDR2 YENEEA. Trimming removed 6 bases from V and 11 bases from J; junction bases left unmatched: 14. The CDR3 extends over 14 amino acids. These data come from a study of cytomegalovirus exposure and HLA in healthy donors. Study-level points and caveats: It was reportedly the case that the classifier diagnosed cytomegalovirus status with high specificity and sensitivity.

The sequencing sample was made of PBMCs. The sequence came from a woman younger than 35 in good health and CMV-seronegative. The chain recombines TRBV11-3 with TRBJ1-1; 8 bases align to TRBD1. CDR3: CASRGAGTGPGAFF. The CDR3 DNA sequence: TGTGCCAGCAGAGGTGCCGGGACAGGACCCGGGGCTTTCTTT.